The 10 T cell receptor beta chains presented below share a single source sample, sequenced in a study of T-cell reconstitution after alpha-beta-depleted transplantation in children. Preparation of the TCRbeta library involved a method that used unique molecular identifiers. One entry per CDR3 protein results from TCRdb running MiXCR on the PCR reads. The profile shows around 580,000 distinct CDR3 sequences, roughly 30% of them singletons. The sequencing here drew on PBMCs, taken before TCRalphabeta/CD19-depleted stem cell transplant. The source of these receptors is a boy under two years old with Wiskott-Aldrich syndrome, due to receive a stem cell transplant.

The chain joins TRBV18 to TRBJ1-6; 7 nucleotides line up with TRBD1. Trimming cost V 1 base and J 8 bases; bases outside gene matches: 8. CDR1 KGHSH and CDR2 LQKENI come from the germline V gene. The CDR3 sequence is 16 residues long. This CDR3 is CASSPQGAGSDSPLHF. The CDR3 DNA reads TGTGCCAGCTCACCACAGGGGGCTGGTAGTGATTCACCCCTCCACTTT.

This clonotype was counted between two and nine times. V usage is TRBV11-3 and J usage is TRBJ2-4, with D uncertain. Germline loops: CDR1 SGHNT, CDR2 YENEEA. Between the trimmed V and J ends, which lost 3 bases and 2 bases, there was a span of 14 bases. CDR3 length: 16 residues. CDR3 loop: CASSFGQLGTKNIQYF. CDR3 in DNA: TGTGCCAGCAGCTTTGGCCAGCTTGGGACCAAAAACATTCAGTACTTC.

The genes are TRBV10-3 and TRBJ2-5, with D tentatively TRBD1 or TRBD2 (6 bases each). Trimming took 8 bases from V and 6 from J, leaving 19 bases between them. This CDR3 is 14 amino acids long. Germline loops: CDR1 ENHRY, CDR2 SYGVKD. This CDR3 reads CAIWRGTPAQTQYF. CDR3 nucleotide sequence: TGTGCCATCTGGAGGGGGACCCCCGCGCAGACCCAGTACTTC.

This clonotype occurred a few times. The rearrangement links TRBV12-3 or TRBV12-4 to TRBJ2-1; D might be TRBD1 (5 bases). Trimming removed 8 bases from V and 0 bases from J, with 14 bases in between. This CDR3 spans 15 amino acids. CDR3 DNA: TGTGCCAGCGGGCTGCAGGGATACTCCTACAATGAGCAGTTCTTC. Protein: CASGLQGYSYNEQFF.

CDR3 nucleotides: TGTGCCACCAGTGATTTGAGGTACACCGGGGAGCTGTTTTTT. Amino acid sequence: CATSDLRYTGELFF. V usage is TRBV24-1 and J usage is TRBJ2-2; D is unresolved. Trimming removed 0 bases from V and 3 bases from J, with 4 bases in between. This CDR3 region has 14 residues. The V gene's germline CDR1 is KGHDR and CDR2 SFDVKD.

The V call is TRBV7-2, the J call TRBJ2-7, with 7 positions matching TRBD2. CDR1 and CDR2 (germline): SGHTA, FQGNSA. This CDR3 has 16 residues. Trimming at V came to 2 bases and at J to 1 base, leaving 8 bases not matched to a gene. The CDR3 region has the DNA TGTGCCAGCAGCTTATATAGCGGGCTGAGTTCCTACGAGCAGTACTTC. As protein: CASSLYSGLSSYEQYF.

The chain couples TRBV28 to TRBJ2-3, with D possibly matching TRBD2 (6 bases). Germline CDR1 is MDHEN and CDR2 is SYDVKM. This CDR3 contains 16 residues. V dropped 7 bases and J dropped 4 bases, with 21 bases sitting between them. For the CDR3, the DNA is TGTGCCAGCACCAATCCAGGGAGGTGGTTGGCAGATACGCAGTATTTT. Its translation: CASTNPGRWLADTQYF.

The chain couples TRBV12-3 or TRBV12-4 to TRBJ1-2, with TRBD1 as a possible D gene (6 bases). Trimming cost V 6 bases and J 3 bases, with 17 bases left between them. The CDR3 consists of 15 residues. For the CDR3, the DNA is TGTGCCAGCAGCCTACTGTCCGGGGGCGACTATGGCTACACCTTC. It is translated as CASSLLSGGDYGYTF.

This clonotype was seen more than once but under ten times. The V and J genes are TRBV6-2 or TRBV6-3 and TRBJ2-7; TRBD2 agrees at 10 bases. The CDR3 length is 15 residues. J lost 2 bases, V lost 6 bases, and 7 bases had no gene match. Per germline, CDR1 MNHEY and CDR2 SVGEGT. This chain's CDR3 is CASRRRTSGPYEQYF. The CDR3, as DNA: TGTGCCAGCAGAAGAAGGACTAGCGGACCCTACGAGCAGTACTTC.

The rearrangement links TRBV12-3 or TRBV12-4 to TRBJ1-1; 7 bases are shared with TRBD1. This CDR3 has 14 amino acids. The trim removed 6 bases at V and 1 base at J, leaving 5 bases unmatched. DNA of the CDR3: TGTGCCAGCAGGACGGGACAGCAGAACACTGAAGCTTTCTTT. Amino acids: CASRTGQQNTEAFF.